This T cell receptor (beta chain) emerged from a study of blood T cell repertoires in COVID-19. The protocol was immunoSEQ multiplex PCR, while the TCRdb copy is restricted to in-frame clones and leaves out a portion. Here the sample spans 150,000 to 200,000 clones, more than 75% being singletons. The germline CDR1 and CDR2 sequences are SGHRS and YFSETQ. CDR3 length equals 15 residues. V was clipped by 2 bases and J by 4 bases, with 16 bases between them. The sequenced sample was peripheral blood. The sequence was collected from a woman in her 70s with COVID-19, enrolled during active disease. The V gene is TRBV5-1, the J gene TRBJ2-7; possibly TRBD1 for D (6 bases). CDR3 bases: TGCGCCAGCAGCTTAGGTACAGGGTTAGTATACGAGCAGTACTTC. The encoded protein is CASSLGTGLVYEQYF.